What follows are 14 T cell receptor beta chains derived from one specimen sequenced in a study of blood T cell repertoires in COVID-19. Generated by immunoSEQ multiplex PCR, the TCRdb table keeps only in-frame clones and is missing some. This sample yields some 150,000 clones, of which around 77% are seen a single time; over 7% belongs to the top ten. Sequenced sample: peripheral blood. The receptors were gathered from a man aged 50 to 59 with active or convalescent COVID-19.

The CDR3 nucleotides are TGCAGCGTTGGGGAGCGGACCGGGGAGCTGTTTTTT. It encodes CSVGERTGELFF. The chain employs TRBV29-1 and TRBJ2-2; a weak D match, TRBD2 (5 bases). V was shortened by 4 bases and J by 5 bases, with 8 bases between the two germline ends. CDR1 and CDR2 from the germline V gene are SQVTM and ANQGSEA. The CDR3 sequence is 12 residues long.

The V and J genes are TRBV7-2 and TRBJ2-5; TRBD2 agrees at 7 bases. CDR1 SGHTA and CDR2 FQGNSA come from the germline V gene. V shed 2 bases, J shed 0 bases, and the junction held 3 bases outside the gene matches. The CDR3 has 15 amino acids. The CDR3 DNA is TGTGCCAGCAGCTTAAGCGGGACGTACCAAGAGACCCAGTACTTC. This codes for CASSLSGTYQETQYF.

This rearrangement joins TRBV5-5 to TRBJ2-5; 9 bases are a match to TRBD2. V lost 1 base and J lost 0; bases outside the gene matches: 4. The CDR3 spans 16 residues. CDR1 is SGHKS and CDR2 is YYEKEE in the germline V gene (reference sequence). CDR3 bases: TGTGCCAGCAGCTTGTTTGCGGGAGGGTACCAAGAGACCCAGTACTTC. It is translated as CASSLFAGGYQETQYF.

The chain links TRBV2 to TRBJ1-6; D might be TRBD1 (6 bases). Germline values: CDR1 SNHLY, CDR2 FYNNEI. The CDR3 has 16 residues. Deletions cut 6 bases from V and 10 bases from J, with 22 bases between. The CDR3 region is CASSDPRQAESSPLHF. For the CDR3, the DNA is TGTGCCAGCAGCGACCCCCGACAGGCAGAGAGCTCACCCCTCCACTTT.

V is TRBV11-2 and J is TRBJ2-3, with 7 nucleotides matching TRBD2. The CDR3 loop spans 14 amino acids. V lost 5 bases, J lost 3 bases, and 5 bases stayed unmatched. The germline CDR1 and CDR2 sequences are SGHAT and FQNNGV. This chain's CDR3 is CASSRGRGTDTQYF. The CDR3 DNA is TGTGCCAGCAGCCGCGGGAGAGGGACAGATACGCAGTATTTT.

The V gene is TRBV7-8, the J gene TRBJ1-5, with a weak D call TRBD1 (5 bases). This CDR3 has 15 residues. The V end was cut by 0 bases, the J end by 2 bases, with 8 bases between. Germline lookup yields CDR1 SGHVS and CDR2 FQNEAQ. The CDR3 here is CASSLARVGNQPQHF. CDR3 bases: TGTGCCAGCAGCTTAGCCAGGGTGGGCAATCAGCCCCAGCATTTT.

V usage is TRBV7-2 and J usage is TRBJ2-1; 8 bases fit TRBD2. CDR1 is SGHTA and CDR2 is FQGNSA in the germline V gene. This CDR3 contains 16 residues. J was trimmed by 10 bases and V by 0 bases; bases with no gene match: 11. The CDR3, as DNA: TGTGCCAGCAGCTTAGCGGCAGCGGGAGACGCTGGAGAGCAGTTCTTC. Protein product: CASSLAAAGDAGEQFF.

The sample holds one count of this clone. Here the CDR3 DNA reads TGTGCCAGCAGCCAAGAACGTAGCGGGGCGGGGGCCCAGTACTTC. It is translated as CASSQERSGAGAQYF. The chain carries TRBV4-2 and TRBJ2-5, with 8 bases fitting TRBD2. Germline assignment: CDR1 LGHNA and CDR2 YNFKEQ. The V and J ends lost 0 bases and 9 bases, in that order; junction bases with no gene match: 9. The CDR3 sequence is 15 residues long.

The gene calls are TRBV6-6 and TRBJ1-2; the match to TRBD1 covers 7 bases. There are 14 residues in the CDR3. Trimming at V came to 7 bases and at J to 6 bases, leaving 11 bases not matched to a gene. The germline CDR1 and CDR2 sequences are MNHNY and SVGAGI (reference sequence). The CDR3 reads CASNEWAGGNGYTF. The CDR3 bases are TGTGCCAGCAACGAATGGGCAGGGGGGAATGGCTACACCTTC.

This clone was seen only a few times. V is TRBV7-6 and J is TRBJ2-5; no firm D call. Trimming cost V 2 bases and J 5 bases, with 12 bases left between them. The CDR3 spans 14 residues. CDR1 and CDR2 (germline): SGHVS, FNYEAQ. CDR3 coding DNA: TGTGCCAGCAGCTTATTCTTGGCTGGTGAGACCCAGTACTTC. Translating it yields CASSLFLAGETQYF.

The CDR3 nucleotides are TGTGCCTTAGGAACAGGGAAGAACACTGAAGCTTTCTTT. Protein sequence: CALGTGKNTEAFF. The chain is built from TRBV7-6 and TRBJ1-1, with D possibly matching TRBD1 (6 bases). This CDR3 is 13 amino acids long. The ends were cut back, 11 bases at V and 1 base at J, with 14 bases in the middle. Germline CDR1 and CDR2: SGHVS and FNYEAQ. Using reference TRBV7-6 and TRBJ1-1 for the parts outside the CDR3, the full variable domain is GAGVSQSPRYKVTKRGQDVALRCDPISGHVSLYWYRQALGQGPEFLTYFNYEAQQDKSGLPNDRFSAERPEGSISTLTIQRTEQRDSAMYRCALGTGKNTEAFFGQGTRLTVV.

The genes are TRBV19 and TRBJ2-5; 8 bases agree with TRBD2. Germline assignment: CDR1 LNHDA and CDR2 SQIVND (reference sequence). This CDR3 spans 14 amino acids. The J segment lost 5 bases and the V segment lost 6 bases, leaving 8 bases of the junction unmatched. In DNA form, the CDR3 reads TGTGCCAGTAGCTCCACGGGAGGGGCGGAGACCCAGTACTTC. It translates to CASSSTGGAETQYF.

The chain is built from TRBV11-2 and TRBJ2-7; no clear D gene. The V and J ends lost 0 bases and 2 bases respectively, with 2 bases between them. Germline CDR1 and CDR2: SGHAT and FQNNGV. The CDR3 has 12 amino acids. This CDR3 is CASSLDTYEQYF. CDR3 sequence (DNA): TGTGCCAGCAGCTTAGATACCTACGAGCAGTACTTC.

This clone has more than one count but fewer than ten. The V and J genes are TRBV11-2 and TRBJ2-1; 8 nucleotides align to TRBD2. The V segment lost 4 bases and the J segment 4 bases; nucleotides outside the gene matches: 9. Germline CDR1 is SGHAT and CDR2 is FQNNGV. The CDR3 covers 16 residues. Here the CDR3 DNA reads TGTGCCAGCAGCTCAGGAGGGCTAGCGGGTTACAATGAGCAGTTCTTC. As protein: CASSSGGLAGYNEQFF. The whole variable domain, filled in from reference TRBV11-2 and TRBJ2-1, reads EAGVAQSPRYKIIEKRQSVAFWCNPISGHATLYWYQQILGQGPKLLIQFQNNGVVDDSQLPKDRFSAERLKGVDSTLKIQPAKLEDSAVYLCASSSGGLAGYNEQFFGPGTRLTVL.